Listed below are T cell receptor beta chains from one sample, sequenced in a study of a mutant IDH1 vaccine in newly diagnosed glioma. Clones were read by immunoSEQ multiplex PCR, and TCRdb kept only the in-frame ones, dropping some. The table includes about 27,000 clones, roughly 82% detected once. For these TCRs, the target antigens are not known. The sequenced sample was PBMCs, obtained from a glioma patient whose treatment included an IDH1 peptide vaccine. These receptors originate from a man in his fifties or sixties with glioma. Both conserved end residues are part of each CDR3. A D gene is named only where the DNA matches it firmly. Clone size is stated in some rows and not others, as once, few, many or a class when expanded.

clone size,D gene,V gene,J gene,CDR3 protein,CDR3 DNA
.,.,TRBV4-1,TRBJ1-4,CASRLGLSNEKLFF,TGCGCCAGCAGACTAGGGCTTTCTAATGAAAAACTGTTTTTT
.,.,TRBV29-1,TRBJ2-2,CSVFRGGELFF,TGCAGCGTTTTCCGAGGAGGGGAGCTGTTTTTT
.,.,TRBV19,TRBJ1-1,CASSHGGTEAFF,TGTGCCAGTAGTCATGGGGGCACTGAAGCTTTCTTT
.,.,TRBV5-4,TRBJ1-2,CASSLAGGLGYGYTF,TGTGCCAGCAGCTTGGCTGGGGGGCTGGGATATGGCTACACCTTC
.,.,TRBV14,TRBJ1-4,CASSRTPVGDEKLFF,TGTGCCAGCAGCCGAACCCCTGTAGGGGATGAAAAACTGTTTTTT
.,.,TRBV6-1,TRBJ1-3,CASSELRLSGNTIYF,TGTGCCAGCAGTGAATTGAGGCTGTCTGGAAACACCATATATTTT
.,.,TRBV30,TRBJ1-1,CAWSDQEEAFF,TGTGCCTGGAGTGACCAAGAAGAAGCTTTCTTT
.,.,TRBV7-2,TRBJ2-7,CASSLESERGEQYF,TGTGCCAGCAGCTTAGAGTCAGAGCGAGGCGAGCAGTACTTC
.,.,TRBV6-6,TRBJ1-1,CASTATGNTEAFF,TGTGCCAGCACCGCGACGGGAAACACTGAAGCTTTCTTT
.,.,TRBV19,TRBJ2-5,CASSTLLSGIETQYF,TGTGCCAGTAGTACCCTTCTAAGTGGTATAGAGACCCAGTACTTC
.,.,TRBV27,TRBJ1-5,CASSTQGSGQPQHF,TGTGCCAGCAGTACTCAGGGTTCTGGGCAGCCCCAGCATTTT
.,.,TRBV6-1,TRBJ2-1,CASSEGTSSYNEQFF,TGTGCCAGCAGTGAAGGAACCTCCTCCTACAATGAGCAGTTCTTC
.,.,TRBV6-4,TRBJ2-2,CASRNLGFSNTGELFF,TGTGCCAGCAGAAACCTAGGGTTTTCGAACACCGGGGAGCTGTTTTTT
few,.,TRBV15,TRBJ2-2,CATSRDHGSLARTGELFF,TGTGCCACCAGCAGAGATCACGGGAGCCTGGCGCGAACCGGGGAGCTGTTTTTT
.,.,TRBV7-9,TRBJ1-2,CASSLDPGPYGYTF,TGTGCCAGCAGCTTAGACCCAGGGCCCTATGGCTACACCTTC
.,TRBD1,TRBV30,TRBJ1-5,CACTTGAPDQPQHF,TGTGCCTGCACTACAGGGGCCCCGGATCAGCCCCAGCATTTT
.,.,TRBV5-1,TRBJ1-1,CASSLAGGYTEAFF,TGCGCCAGCAGCTTGGCCGGGGGATACACTGAAGCTTTCTTT
.,TRBD1,TRBV6-6,TRBJ2-1,CASSRSLQGSYNEQFF,TGTGCCAGCAGTCGCTCCTTACAGGGGTCCTACAATGAGCAGTTCTTC
.,.,TRBV2,TRBJ2-5,CASRRGYQETQYF,TGTGCCAGCAGAAGGGGGTACCAAGAGACCCAGTACTTC
.,.,TRBV6-4,TRBJ2-7,CASSVVPEGEQYF,TGTGCCAGCAGTGTAGTCCCCGAGGGCGAGCAGTACTTC
.,.,TRBV19,TRBJ1-5,CASSTEGAHQPQHF,TGTGCCAGTAGTACTGAAGGAGCCCATCAGCCCCAGCATTTT
once,.,TRBV5-6,TRBJ2-3,CASSSQEPDTQYF,TGTGCCAGCAGCTCTCAAGAGCCAGATACGCAGTATTTT
few,TRBD2,TRBV4-2,TRBJ2-2,CASSHLADDTGELFF,TGTGCCAGCAGCCACCTAGCGGATGACACCGGGGAGCTGTTTTTT
few,TRBD1,TRBV14,TRBJ2-5,CASSRGGQGVGETQYF,TGTGCCAGCAGCCGCGGAGGACAGGGCGTCGGAGAGACCCAGTACTTC
once,.,TRBV11-3,TRBJ2-1,CASSPGLNEQFF,TGTGCCAGCAGCCCCGGGCTCAATGAGCAGTTCTTC
.,.,TRBV7-9,TRBJ1-4,CASSPLVVERKLFF,TGTGCCAGCAGCCCCCTAGTTGTGGAGAGGAAACTGTTTTTT
.,.,TRBV4-3,TRBJ1-5,CASSQSERQPQHF,TGCGCCAGCAGCCAAAGCGAGAGACAGCCCCAGCATTTT
.,.,TRBV6-5,TRBJ1-5,CASSAVRVSNQPQHF,TGTGCCAGCAGCGCAGTTCGTGTTAGCAATCAGCCCCAGCATTTT
.,.,TRBV6-4,TRBJ2-7,CASSDSNNYYEQYF,TGTGCCAGCAGTGACTCGAACAATTACTACGAGCAGTACTTC
.,TRBD1,TRBV4-1,TRBJ1-2,CASSHLGQGYSPNYGYTF,TGCGCCAGCAGCCACCTAGGACAGGGGTACAGCCCTAACTATGGCTACACCTTC
.,TRBD1,TRBV11-3,TRBJ2-7,CASSLGGDRARYEQYF,TGTGCCAGCAGCTTAGGAGGAGACAGGGCCCGCTACGAGCAGTACTTC
.,TRBD1,TRBV4-3,TRBJ2-7,CASSPAYPGQGYEQYF,TGCGCCAGCAGCCCCGCGTACCCGGGACAGGGTTACGAGCAGTACTTC
.,TRBD1,TRBV13,TRBJ1-1,CASSTQDRVTPGGAFF,TGTGCCAGCAGCACCCAGGACAGGGTCACACCCGGGGGAGCTTTCTTT
.,.,TRBV2,TRBJ2-2,CASRSSSGSTGELFF,TGTGCCAGCAGGAGTAGTAGCGGAAGCACCGGGGAGCTGTTTTTT
.,TRBD2,TRBV29-1,TRBJ2-5,CSVVGGTETQYF,TGCAGCGTTGTGGGGGGGACGGAGACCCAGTACTTC
few,.,TRBV5-1,TRBJ1-5,CASSLDPANNQPQHF,TGCGCCAGCAGCTTGGACCCAGCGAACAATCAGCCCCAGCATTTT
.,.,TRBV10-1,TRBJ2-7,CASDSDRLSYEQYF,TGCGCCAGCGACTCCGACAGGCTCTCCTACGAGCAGTACTTC
.,TRBD1,TRBV4-2,TRBJ2-3,CASSQPESPGQGPDTQYF,TGTGCCAGCAGCCAACCCGAGTCGCCGGGACAGGGACCCGATACGCAGTATTTT
.,.,TRBV7-3,TRBJ2-2,CASSPSGDTGELFF,TGTGCCAGCAGCCCTTCAGGGGACACCGGGGAGCTGTTTTTT
.,TRBD2,TRBV5-4,TRBJ2-7,CASSALTSGRYEQYF,TGTGCCAGCAGCGCGCTGACTAGCGGGAGGTACGAGCAGTACTTC
once,.,TRBV4-3,TRBJ1-6,CASSQDLGQNSPLHF,TGCGCCAGCAGCCAAGATCTAGGACAGAATTCACCCCTCCACTTT
once,.,TRBV15,TRBJ2-2,CATSRADGELFF,TGTGCCACCAGCAGAGCGGACGGGGAGCTGTTTTTT
.,TRBD1,TRBV30,TRBJ2-5,CAWSRVGQGEETQYF,TGTGCCTGGAGTAGAGTGGGACAGGGAGAAGAGACCCAGTACTTC
.,.,TRBV5-4,TRBJ1-1,CASSLDSLEAFF,TGTGCCAGCAGCTTGGACAGTCTTGAAGCTTTCTTT
few,.,TRBV18,TRBJ2-7,CASSPPSEYEQYF,TGTGCCAGCTCACCACCGTCGGAGTACGAGCAGTACTTC
.,.,TRBV14,TRBJ2-1,CASSQDERGYRNEQFF,TGTGCCAGCAGCCAAGATGAGAGGGGGTATCGTAATGAGCAGTTCTTC
.,.,TRBV7-2,TRBJ1-1,CASRYTEAFF,TGTGCCAGCAGATACACTGAAGCTTTCTTT
.,.,TRBV7-2,TRBJ2-1,CASRLNNEQFF,TGTGCCAGCAGGCTAAACAATGAGCAGTTCTTC
.,.,TRBV14,TRBJ1-1,CASSQDGLNTEAFF,TGTGCCAGCAGCCAAGATGGCCTGAACACTGAAGCTTTCTTT